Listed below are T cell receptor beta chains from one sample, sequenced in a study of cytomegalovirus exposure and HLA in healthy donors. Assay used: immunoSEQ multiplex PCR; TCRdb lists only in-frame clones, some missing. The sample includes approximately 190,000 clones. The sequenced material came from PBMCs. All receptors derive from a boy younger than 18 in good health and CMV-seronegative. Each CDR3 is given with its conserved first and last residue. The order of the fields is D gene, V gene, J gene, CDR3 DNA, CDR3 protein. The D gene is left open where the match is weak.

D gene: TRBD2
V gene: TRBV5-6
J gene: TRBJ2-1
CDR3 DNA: TGTGCCAGCAGCTCCGTAGCGGGGGGACCGGGGAATGAGCAGTTCTTC
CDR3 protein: CASSSVAGGPGNEQFF

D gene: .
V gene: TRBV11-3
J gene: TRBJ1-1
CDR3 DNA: TGTGCCAGCAGCTTCAGATGGAACACTGAAGCTTTCTTT
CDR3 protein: CASSFRWNTEAFF

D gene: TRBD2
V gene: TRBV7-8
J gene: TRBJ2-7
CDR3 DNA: TGTGCCAGCAGCCCTGAGCGGGGGAACTACGAGCAGTACTTC
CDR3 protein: CASSPERGNYEQYF

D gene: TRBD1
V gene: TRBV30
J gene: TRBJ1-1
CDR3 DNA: TGTGCCTCGCACCGGGACAGGCGAGCTTTCTTT
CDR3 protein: CASHRDRRAFF

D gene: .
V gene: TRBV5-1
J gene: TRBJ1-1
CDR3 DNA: TGCGCCAGCAGCTTGGGGACGGGACAAGTGAACACTGAAGCTTTCTTT
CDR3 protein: CASSLGTGQVNTEAFF

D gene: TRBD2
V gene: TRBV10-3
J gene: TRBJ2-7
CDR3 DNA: TGTGCCATCGGCCGGACTAGCGGGGCCAACACCTACGAGCAGTACTTC
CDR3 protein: CAIGRTSGANTYEQYF

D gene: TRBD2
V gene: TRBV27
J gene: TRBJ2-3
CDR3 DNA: TGTGCCAGCAGTTACAGCGGGGGCAACACAGATACGCAGTATTTT
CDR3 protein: CASSYSGGNTDTQYF

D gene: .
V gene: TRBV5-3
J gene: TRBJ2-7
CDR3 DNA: TGTGCCAGAAGTCCCCCCCAGCACAGATGGTTGGTCGAGCAGTACTTC
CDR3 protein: CARSPPQHRWLVEQYF

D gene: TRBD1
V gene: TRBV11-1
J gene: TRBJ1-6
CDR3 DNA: TGTGCCAGCAGCTACAGGGGGCTCAATTCACCCCTCCACTTT
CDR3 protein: CASSYRGLNSPLHF

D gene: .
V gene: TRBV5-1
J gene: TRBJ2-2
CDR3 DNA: TGCGCCAGCAGTCCAGCGGAGACAAACACCGGGGAGCTGTTTTTT
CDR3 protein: CASSPAETNTGELFF

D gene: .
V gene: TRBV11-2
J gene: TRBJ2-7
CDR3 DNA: TGTGCCAGCAGAAACCCCGGGACACCCTCCTACGAGCAGTACTTC
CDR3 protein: CASRNPGTPSYEQYF

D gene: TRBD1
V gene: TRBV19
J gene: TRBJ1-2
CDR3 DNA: TGTGCCAGTAGTATAAGAGGCGACAGGGGGCGTCCCTATGGCTACACCTTC
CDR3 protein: CASSIRGDRGRPYGYTF

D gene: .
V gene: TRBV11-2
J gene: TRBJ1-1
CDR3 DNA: TGTGCCAGCAGCTACGATTCCGGCACTGAAGCTTTCTTT
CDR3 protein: CASSYDSGTEAFF

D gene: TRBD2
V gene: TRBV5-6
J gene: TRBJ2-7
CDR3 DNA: TGTGCCAGCAGCTTGGAAGGCGGACTAGCCACCCTCCCCGACTACGAGCAGTACTTC
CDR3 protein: CASSLEGGLATLPDYEQYF

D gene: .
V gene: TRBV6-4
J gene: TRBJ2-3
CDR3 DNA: TGTGCCAGCAGTGACTCCAGGGGCTCAGATACGCAGTATTTT
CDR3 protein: CASSDSRGSDTQYF

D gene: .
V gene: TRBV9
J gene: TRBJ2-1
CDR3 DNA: TGTGCCAGCAGCGGGACCAGGGTCGTTAATGAGCAGTTCTTC
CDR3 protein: CASSGTRVVNEQFF

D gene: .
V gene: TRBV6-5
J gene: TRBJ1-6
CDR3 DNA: TGTGCCAGCAGGGACCGGACAGTCAATAATTCACCCCTCCACTTT
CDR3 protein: CASRDRTVNNSPLHF

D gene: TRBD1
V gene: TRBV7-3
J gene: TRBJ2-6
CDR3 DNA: TGTGCCAGCAGCGGATGGGACAGCGAAACCTCTGGGGCCAACGTCCTGACTTTC
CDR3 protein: CASSGWDSETSGANVLTF

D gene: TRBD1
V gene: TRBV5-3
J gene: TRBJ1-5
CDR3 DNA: TGTGCCAGGGAAAACGGGACAGGAGAAGATCAGCCCCAGCATTTT
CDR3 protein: CARENGTGEDQPQHF

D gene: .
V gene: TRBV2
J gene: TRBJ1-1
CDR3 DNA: TGTGCCAGCAGTGCCGATAGGGGTAAGAACACTGAAGCTTTCTTT
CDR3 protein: CASSADRGKNTEAFF

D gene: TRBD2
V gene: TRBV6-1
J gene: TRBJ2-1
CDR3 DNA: TGTGCCAGCAGGACTAGCGGATACAATGAGCAGTTCTTC
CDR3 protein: CASRTSGYNEQFF

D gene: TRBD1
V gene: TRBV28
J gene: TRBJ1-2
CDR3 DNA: TGTGCCACCACTCCCTACACTATCGGGACAGGGGCCACCTATGGCTACACCTTC
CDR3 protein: CATTPYTIGTGATYGYTF

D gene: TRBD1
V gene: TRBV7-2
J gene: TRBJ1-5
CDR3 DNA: TGTGCCAGCAGCTCGCAGACAGGGGGGGATCAGCCCCAGCATTTT
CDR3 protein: CASSSQTGGDQPQHF

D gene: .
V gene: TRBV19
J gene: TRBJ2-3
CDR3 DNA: TGTGCCAGTAGTATTAGCCGGGTTGCAGATACGCAGTATTTT
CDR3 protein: CASSISRVADTQYF

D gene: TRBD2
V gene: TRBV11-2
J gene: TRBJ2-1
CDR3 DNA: TGTGCCAGCAGTTGGACTAGCGGGACCTACAATGAGCAGTTCTTC
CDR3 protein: CASSWTSGTYNEQFF

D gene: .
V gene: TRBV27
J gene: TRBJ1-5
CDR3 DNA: TGTGCCAGCAGTTTAGCCCGGGATCGTCAGCCCCAGCATTTT
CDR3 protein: CASSLARDRQPQHF

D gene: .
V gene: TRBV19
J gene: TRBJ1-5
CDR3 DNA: TGTGCCAGTACCTCCCTTGGCCAGCCCCAGCATTTT
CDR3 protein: CASTSLGQPQHF

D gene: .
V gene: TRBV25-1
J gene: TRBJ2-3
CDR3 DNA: TGTGCCAGCATGTCGGGACAAGGATCCGATACGCAGTATTTT
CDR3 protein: CASMSGQGSDTQYF

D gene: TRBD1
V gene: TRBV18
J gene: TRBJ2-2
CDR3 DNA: TGTGCCAGCTCACAAACCCAGACAGGGGTTGGCACCGGGGAGCTGTTTTTT
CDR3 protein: CASSQTQTGVGTGELFF

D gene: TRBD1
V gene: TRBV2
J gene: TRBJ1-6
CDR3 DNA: TGTGCCAGCGTCGCGACAGGGGTATATAATTCACCCCTCCACTTT
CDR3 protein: CASVATGVYNSPLHF

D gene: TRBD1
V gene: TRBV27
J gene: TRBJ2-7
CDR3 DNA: TGTGCCAGCAGTTCCCCACCTCGGACAGGGTCCTACGAGCAGTACTTC
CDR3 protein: CASSSPPRTGSYEQYF

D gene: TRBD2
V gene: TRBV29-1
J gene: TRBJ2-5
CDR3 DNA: TGCAGCGCGTGGGGCGGGGGGAGCCAAGAGACCCAGTACTTC
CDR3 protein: CSAWGGGSQETQYF

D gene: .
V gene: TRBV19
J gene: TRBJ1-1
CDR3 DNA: TGTGCCAGTAGTTATCCAGGTTTGAACACTGAAGCTTTCTTT
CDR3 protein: CASSYPGLNTEAFF